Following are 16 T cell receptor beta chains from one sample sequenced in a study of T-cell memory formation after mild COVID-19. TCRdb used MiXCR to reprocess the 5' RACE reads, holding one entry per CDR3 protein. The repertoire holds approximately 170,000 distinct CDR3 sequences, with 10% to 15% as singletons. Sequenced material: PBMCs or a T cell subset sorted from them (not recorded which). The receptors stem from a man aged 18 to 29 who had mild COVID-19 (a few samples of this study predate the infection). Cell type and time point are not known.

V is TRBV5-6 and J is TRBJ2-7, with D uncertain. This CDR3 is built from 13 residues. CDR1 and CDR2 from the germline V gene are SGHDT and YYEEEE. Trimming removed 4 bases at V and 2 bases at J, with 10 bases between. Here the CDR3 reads CASSVPTTYEQYF. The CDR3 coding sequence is TGTGCCAGCAGCGTCCCAACAACCTACGAGCAGTACTTC.

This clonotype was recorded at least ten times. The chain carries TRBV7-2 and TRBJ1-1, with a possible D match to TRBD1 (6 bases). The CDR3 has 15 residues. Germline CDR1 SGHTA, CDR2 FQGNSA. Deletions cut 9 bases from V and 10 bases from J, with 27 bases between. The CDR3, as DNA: TGTGCCAGTACGTTCGAGGGAGGGGGACATAGGGCAGCTTTCTTT. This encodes CASTFEGGGHRAAFF.

CDR3 amino acids: CSARAPRLAGADPYEQYV. The CDR3 DNA is TGCAGTGCTAGAGCCCCCAGGCTAGCGGGTGCTGATCCCTACGAGCAGTACGTC. The rearrangement joins TRBV20-1 to TRBJ2-7, with TRBD2 identical over 8 bases. Germline values: CDR1 DFQATT, CDR2 SNEGSKA (reference sequence). The CDR3 is made up of 18 amino acids. V gave up 1 base and J gave up 2 bases; unmatched junction bases: 16.

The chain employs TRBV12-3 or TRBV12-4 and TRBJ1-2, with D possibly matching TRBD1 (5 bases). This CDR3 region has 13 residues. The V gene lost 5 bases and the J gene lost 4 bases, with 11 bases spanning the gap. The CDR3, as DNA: TGTGCCAGCAGTAGCCCAGGGCGCTATGGCTACACCTTC. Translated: CASSSPGRYGYTF.

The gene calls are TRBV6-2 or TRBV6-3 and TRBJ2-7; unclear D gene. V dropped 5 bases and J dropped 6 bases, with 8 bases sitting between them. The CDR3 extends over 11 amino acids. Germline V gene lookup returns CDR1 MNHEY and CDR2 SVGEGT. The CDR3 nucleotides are TGTGCCAGCAGTAACAGTGGCGAGCAGTACGTC. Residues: CASSNSGEQYV.

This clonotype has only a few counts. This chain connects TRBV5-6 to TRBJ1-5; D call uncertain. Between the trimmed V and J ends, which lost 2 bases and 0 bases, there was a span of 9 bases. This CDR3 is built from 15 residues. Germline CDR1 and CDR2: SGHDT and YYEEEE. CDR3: CASSFGRNSNQPQHF. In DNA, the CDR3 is TGTGCCAGCAGCTTTGGTCGGAATAGCAATCAGCCCCAGCATTTT.

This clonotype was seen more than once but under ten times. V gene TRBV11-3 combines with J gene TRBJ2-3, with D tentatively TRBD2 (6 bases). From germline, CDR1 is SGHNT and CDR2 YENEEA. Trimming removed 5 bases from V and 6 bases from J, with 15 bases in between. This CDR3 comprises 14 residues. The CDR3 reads CASSHGGSYDTQYF. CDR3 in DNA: TGTGCCAGCAGCCACGGGGGTTCCTACGATACGCAGTATTTT.

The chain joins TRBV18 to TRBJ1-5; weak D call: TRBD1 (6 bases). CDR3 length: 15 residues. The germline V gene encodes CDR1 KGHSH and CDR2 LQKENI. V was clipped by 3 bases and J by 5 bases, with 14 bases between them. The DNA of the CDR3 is TGTGCCAGCTCACCGACAGGAGGTCGCGATCAGCCCCAGCATTTT. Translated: CASSPTGGRDQPQHF.

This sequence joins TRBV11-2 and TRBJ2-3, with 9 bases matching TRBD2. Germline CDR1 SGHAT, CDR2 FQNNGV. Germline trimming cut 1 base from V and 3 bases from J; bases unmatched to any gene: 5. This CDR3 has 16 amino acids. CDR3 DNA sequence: TGTGCCAGCAGCTTAGGTTTACTAGCGGGTACAGATACGCAGTATTTT. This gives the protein CASSLGLLAGTDTQYF.

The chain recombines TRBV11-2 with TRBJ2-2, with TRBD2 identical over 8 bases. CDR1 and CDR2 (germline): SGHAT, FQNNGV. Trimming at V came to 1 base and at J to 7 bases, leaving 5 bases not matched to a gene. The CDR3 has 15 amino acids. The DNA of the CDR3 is TGTGCCAGCAGCTTAGGAGGGACTAGGAACGGGGAGCTGTTTTTT. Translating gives CASSLGGTRNGELFF.

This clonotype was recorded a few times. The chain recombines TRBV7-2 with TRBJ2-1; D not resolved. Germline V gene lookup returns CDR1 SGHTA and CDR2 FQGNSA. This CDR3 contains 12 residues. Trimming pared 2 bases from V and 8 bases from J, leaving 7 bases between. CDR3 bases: TGTGCCAGCAGCTTATACTCCGATGAGCAGTTCTTC. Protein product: CASSLYSDEQFF.

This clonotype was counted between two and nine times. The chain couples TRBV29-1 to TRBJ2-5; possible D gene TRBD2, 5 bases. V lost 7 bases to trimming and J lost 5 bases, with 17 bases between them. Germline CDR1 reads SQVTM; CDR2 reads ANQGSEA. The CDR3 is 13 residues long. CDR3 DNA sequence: TGCAGCGAGAGTCGACGGGGTTCGGAGACCCAGTACTTC. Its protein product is CSESRRGSETQYF.

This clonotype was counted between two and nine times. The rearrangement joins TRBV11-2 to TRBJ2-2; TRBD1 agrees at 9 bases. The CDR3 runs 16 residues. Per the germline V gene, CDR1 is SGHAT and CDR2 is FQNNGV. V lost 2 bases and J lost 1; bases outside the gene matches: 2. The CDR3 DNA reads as TGTGCCAGCAGCTTAAGGGACAGGGTGAACACCGGGGAGCTGTTTTTT. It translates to CASSLRDRVNTGELFF.

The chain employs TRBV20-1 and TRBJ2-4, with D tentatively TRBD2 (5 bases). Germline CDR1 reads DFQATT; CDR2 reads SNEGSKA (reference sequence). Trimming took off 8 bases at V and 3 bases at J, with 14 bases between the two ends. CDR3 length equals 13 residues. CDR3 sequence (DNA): TGCAGTCCCTTTGTGAGCGGCAAAAACATTCAGTACTTC. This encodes CSPFVSGKNIQYF.

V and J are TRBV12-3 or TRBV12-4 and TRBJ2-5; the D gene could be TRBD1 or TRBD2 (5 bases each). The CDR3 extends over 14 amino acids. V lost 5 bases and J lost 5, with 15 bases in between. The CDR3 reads CASSHRRRDETQYF. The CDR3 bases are TGTGCCAGCAGTCACCGAAGACGGGACGAGACCCAGTACTTC.

The chain's CDR3 is CASSLEGHFYGYTF. For the CDR3, the DNA is TGTGCCAGCAGCTTGGAAGGACATTTCTATGGCTACACCTTC. The J gene is TRBJ1-2, the V gene TRBV5-5; D is perhaps TRBD1 (5 bases). V dropped 0 bases and J dropped 4 bases, with 10 bases sitting between them. CDR3 length equals 14 residues. Germline V CDR1 and CDR2: SGHKS, YYEKEE (reference sequence).